This passage covers 8 T cell receptor beta chains from one sample sequenced in a study of T-cell reconstitution after alpha-beta-depleted transplantation in children. TCRbeta library preparation incorporated unique molecular identifiers. TCRdb recomputed calls from the PCR reads with MiXCR, one row per CDR3 protein. The repertoire holds approximately 210,000 distinct CDR3 sequences, with under 20% as singletons. Specimen: PBMCs, mostly from graft donor cells, collected 360 days after TCRalphabeta/CD19-depleted stem cell transplant. Source of these receptors: a male patient aged 2 to 10 who had a stem cell transplant for acute lymphoblastic leukemia, so the T cells may come from the graft donor.

The chain uses TRBV12-3 or TRBV12-4 and TRBJ2-7; D is possibly TRBD1 (6 bases). The length of the CDR3 is 13 residues. The V end lost 7 bases, the J end lost 6 bases, and 16 bases lay between the germline ends. DNA of the CDR3: TGTGCCAGCAAGGGGACACCACCCGGCGAGCAGTACTTC. Translated, it gives CASKGTPPGEQYF.

The chain joins TRBV4-3 to TRBJ2-1, with 8 bases lining up with TRBD2. V was pared by 4 bases and J by 2 bases, with 16 bases of the junction left unmatched. CDR1 and CDR2 (germline): LGHNA, YSLEER. There are 19 residues in the CDR3. In DNA, the CDR3 is TGCGCCAGCAGCCGAAAGTGGGGTTCGGGGGGGACACCCTACAATGAGCAGTTCTTC. It is translated as CASSRKWGSGGTPYNEQFF.

This clonotype showed up just a few times. The chain joins TRBV12-3 or TRBV12-4 to TRBJ1-4; maybe TRBD1 (5 bases). The CDR3 covers 12 residues. Trimming left V 8 bases short and J 7 bases short, with 11 bases between. The CDR3 sequence is CASGRGSEKLFF. In nucleotides, the CDR3 is TGTGCCAGCGGGAGGGGAAGTGAAAAACTGTTTTTT.

The rearrangement uses TRBV12-3 or TRBV12-4 and TRBJ2-3; 9 bases align to TRBD2. V dropped 1 base and J dropped 9; count of bases not matched to a gene: 2. This CDR3 has 13 amino acids. The CDR3 DNA sequence: TGTGCCAGCAGTTTAGGGACTAGCGCAACGCAGTATTTT. It is translated as CASSLGTSATQYF.

The V gene is TRBV12-3 or TRBV12-4, the J gene TRBJ2-3, with D maybe TRBD2 (5 bases). The CDR3 consists of 15 residues. V was pared by 7 bases and J by 3 bases, with 17 bases between. The CDR3 region is CASTRGRRGTDTQYF. As DNA, the CDR3 is TGTGCCAGCACCCGGGGTAGGAGAGGGACAGATACGCAGTATTTT.

There are a few counts of this clonotype. The V and J genes are TRBV20-1 and TRBJ2-2, with a tentative D call TRBD2 (6 bases). Germline CDR1 is DFQATT and CDR2 is SNEGSKA (reference sequence). The CDR3 length is 13 residues. With 3 bases removed from V and 8 bases from J, the gap between germline ends came to 13 bases. In nucleotides, the CDR3 is TGCAGTGCTAGGCCGGGAGCAATAGGGGAGCTGTTTTTT. Translation: CSARPGAIGELFF.

This clonotype was counted a few times. The chain combines TRBV28 with TRBJ2-3; 8 nucleotides match TRBD1. J was trimmed by 1 base and V by 3 bases; bases with no gene match: 6. The CDR3 is 16 residues long. The germline V gene encodes CDR1 MDHEN and CDR2 SYDVKM. Written as DNA, the CDR3 is TGTGCCAGCAGTTTCGGACAGGGTACGCGCACAGATACGCAGTATTTT. This codes for CASSFGQGTRTDTQYF. The variable domain in full, with the rest retrieved from reference TRBV28 and TRBJ2-3, is DVKVTQSSRYLVKRTGEKVFLECVQDMDHENMFWYRQDPGLGLRLIYFSYDVKMKEKGDIPEGYSVSREKKERFSLILESASTNQTSMYLCASSFGQGTRTDTQYFGPGTRLTVL.

There are many counts of this clonotype. This chain uses TRBV7-8 with TRBJ2-3; TRBD2 aligns across 10 bases. CDR1 is SGHVS, CDR2 FQNEAQ, per germline. The CDR3 contains 15 residues. With 5 bases clipped from V and 2 bases from J, the junction kept 4 bases outside the gene matches. DNA of the CDR3: TGTGCCAGCAGCCCGCTAGCGGGGGCCACAGATACGCAGTATTTT. This sequence encodes CASSPLAGATDTQYF.